The rows below give T cell receptor beta chains drawn from one sample of a study of shared clonotypes between healthy human individuals. Profiling relied on immunoSEQ multiplex PCR, and the TCRdb table lists in-frame clones only, not all of them. In the table there are hundreds of thousands of clones, 90% to 97% of which are singletons. The sequenced sample was naive CD4+ T cells sorted from blood. The receptors were gathered from a woman under 40 in good health. CDR3s include the opening cysteine and the closing phenylalanine or tryptophan. Fields, in order: J gene, V gene, clone size, D gene, CDR3 protein, CDR3 DNA. The D gene is left open where the match is weak. A clone size is listed for some rows: how often the clone was seen (once, few, many), or a class if it is expanded.

j_call: TRBJ2-7; v_call: TRBV18; clone_size: NA; d_call: TRBD2; cdr3_aa: CASSSGLGEQYF; cdr3_nt: TGTGCCAGCTCATCGGGACTAGGCGAGCAGTACTTC
j_call: TRBJ2-2; v_call: TRBV7-7; clone_size: NA; d_call: NA; cdr3_aa: CASSTGQRTGELFF; cdr3_nt: TGTGCCAGCAGCACGGGACAACGAACCGGGGAGCTGTTTTTT
j_call: TRBJ2-7; v_call: TRBV9; clone_size: NA; d_call: TRBD1; cdr3_aa: CASSDGRQGSYEQYF; cdr3_nt: TGTGCCAGCAGCGACGGACGACAGGGATCCTACGAGCAGTACTTC
j_call: TRBJ2-5; v_call: TRBV5-1; clone_size: NA; d_call: NA; cdr3_aa: CASSLVGGVSQETQYF; cdr3_nt: TGCGCCAGCAGCTTGGTTGGGGGAGTGTCTCAAGAGACCCAGTACTTC
j_call: TRBJ1-1; v_call: TRBV5-1; clone_size: NA; d_call: TRBD1; cdr3_aa: CASSSGTAGPGQAFF; cdr3_nt: TGCGCCAGCAGCTCGGGGACAGCAGGACCCGGACAAGCTTTCTTT
j_call: TRBJ2-7; v_call: TRBV4-2; clone_size: NA; d_call: NA; cdr3_aa: CASSQDISGSYYEQYF; cdr3_nt: TGTGCCAGCAGCCAAGATATCAGCGGATCATACTACGAGCAGTACTTC
j_call: TRBJ2-1; v_call: TRBV4-2; clone_size: NA; d_call: TRBD1; cdr3_aa: CASSVRDRAENEQFF; cdr3_nt: TGTGCCAGCAGCGTCCGGGACAGAGCCGAAAATGAGCAGTTCTTC
j_call: TRBJ1-1; v_call: TRBV6-6; clone_size: NA; d_call: NA; cdr3_aa: CASSPGRGAAFF; cdr3_nt: TGTGCCAGCAGTCCCGGACGGGGGGCCGCTTTCTTT
j_call: TRBJ2-7; v_call: TRBV28; clone_size: NA; d_call: TRBD2; cdr3_aa: CASRSAPSGPSSYEQYF; cdr3_nt: TGTGCCAGCAGGTCGGCCCCTAGCGGGCCTAGCTCCTACGAGCAGTACTTC
j_call: TRBJ2-7; v_call: TRBV10-2; clone_size: NA; d_call: TRBD2; cdr3_aa: CASSAPGGPHEQYF; cdr3_nt: TGCGCCAGCAGTGCACCGGGAGGGCCACACGAGCAGTACTTC
j_call: TRBJ2-7; v_call: TRBV5-1; clone_size: NA; d_call: TRBD2; cdr3_aa: CASSLNLAGIVFEQYF; cdr3_nt: TGCGCCAGCAGCTTGAATCTAGCGGGAATCGTTTTCGAGCAGTACTTC
j_call: TRBJ1-2; v_call: TRBV5-6; clone_size: NA; d_call: NA; cdr3_aa: CASSSPDGFYGYTF; cdr3_nt: TGTGCCAGCAGCTCCCCCGACGGGTTCTATGGCTACACCTTC
j_call: TRBJ2-3; v_call: TRBV10-2; clone_size: NA; d_call: TRBD2; cdr3_aa: CASSEAAGLAGEIDTDTQYF; cdr3_nt: TGCGCCAGCAGTGAGGCAGCGGGGCTAGCGGGAGAGATCGACACAGATACGCAGTATTTT
j_call: TRBJ1-2; v_call: TRBV5-4; clone_size: NA; d_call: NA; cdr3_aa: CASSSERGLSGYTF; cdr3_nt: TGTGCCAGCAGCTCCGAGAGGGGGTTGAGCGGCTACACCTTC
j_call: TRBJ1-1; v_call: TRBV6-1; clone_size: once; d_call: NA; cdr3_aa: CASSESRVNTEAFF; cdr3_nt: TGTGCCAGCAGTGAGTCCAGGGTGAACACTGAAGCTTTCTTT
j_call: TRBJ2-7; v_call: TRBV11-2; clone_size: NA; d_call: NA; cdr3_aa: CASSLQYYEQYF; cdr3_nt: TGTGCCAGCAGCTTACAGTACTACGAGCAGTACTTC
j_call: TRBJ2-3; v_call: TRBV5-4; clone_size: once; d_call: TRBD2; cdr3_aa: CASSQGSGSMRTDTQYF; cdr3_nt: TGTGCCAGCAGCCAGGGCAGCGGGAGTATGAGGACAGATACGCAGTATTTT
j_call: TRBJ2-3; v_call: TRBV19; clone_size: NA; d_call: TRBD2; cdr3_aa: CASMTSGRGTDTQYF; cdr3_nt: TGTGCCAGTATGACTAGCGGGAGGGGCACGGATACGCAGTATTTT
j_call: TRBJ1-5; v_call: TRBV6-1; clone_size: NA; d_call: TRBD1; cdr3_aa: CASRPDRDRPQHF; cdr3_nt: TGTGCCAGCAGGCCCGACAGGGATAGGCCCCAGCATTTT
j_call: TRBJ1-1; v_call: TRBV5-8; clone_size: NA; d_call: NA; cdr3_aa: CASSLGVGLRNTEAFF; cdr3_nt: TGTGCCAGCAGCTTGGGGGTGGGGCTCAGGAACACTGAAGCTTTCTTT
j_call: TRBJ2-1; v_call: TRBV7-2; clone_size: NA; d_call: NA; cdr3_aa: CASSPTRGRYEQFF; cdr3_nt: TGTGCCAGCAGCCCAACTAGGGGACGCTATGAGCAGTTCTTC
j_call: TRBJ2-5; v_call: TRBV7-9; clone_size: NA; d_call: TRBD2; cdr3_aa: CASSSGTSGSQETQYF; cdr3_nt: TGTGCCAGCAGCTCCGGGACTAGCGGGTCCCAAGAGACCCAGTACTTC
j_call: TRBJ2-7; v_call: TRBV10-2; clone_size: NA; d_call: NA; cdr3_aa: CASRGHLAYEQYF; cdr3_nt: TGCGCCAGCCGGGGACACCTAGCCTACGAGCAGTACTTC
j_call: TRBJ2-5; v_call: TRBV5-4; clone_size: once; d_call: TRBD2; cdr3_aa: CASSSGLAGGETQYF; cdr3_nt: TGTGCCAGCAGCTCGGGACTAGCGGGAGGAGAGACCCAGTACTTC
j_call: TRBJ2-1; v_call: TRBV18; clone_size: NA; d_call: TRBD1; cdr3_aa: CASSGQGANEQFF; cdr3_nt: TGTGCCAGCTCCGGACAGGGGGCGAATGAGCAGTTCTTC
j_call: TRBJ1-1; v_call: TRBV7-9; clone_size: NA; d_call: NA; cdr3_aa: CASSTPRERNTEAFF; cdr3_nt: TGTGCCAGCAGCACCCCCCGGGAGAGGAACACTGAAGCTTTCTTT
j_call: TRBJ1-1; v_call: TRBV21-1; clone_size: once; d_call: NA; cdr3_aa: CASSTDRQGPDLGTEAFF; cdr3_nt: TGTGCCAGCAGCACCGATCGACAGGGCCCCGACCTGGGCACTGAAGCTTTCTTT
j_call: TRBJ2-7; v_call: TRBV12-1; clone_size: NA; d_call: NA; cdr3_aa: CASSLGAERAYEQYF; cdr3_nt: TGTGCCAGCAGCTTAGGAGCGGAGAGGGCCTACGAGCAGTACTTC
j_call: TRBJ1-1; v_call: TRBV29-1; clone_size: NA; d_call: NA; cdr3_aa: CSVAAPGTEEAFF; cdr3_nt: TGCAGCGTTGCAGCTCCCGGGACGGAAGAAGCTTTCTTT
j_call: TRBJ1-4; v_call: TRBV28; clone_size: NA; d_call: NA; cdr3_aa: CATFWNEKLFF; cdr3_nt: TGTGCCACGTTCTGGAATGAAAAACTGTTTTTT
j_call: TRBJ2-5; v_call: TRBV5-6; clone_size: NA; d_call: TRBD1; cdr3_aa: CASSLPGRTGEETQYF; cdr3_nt: TGTGCCAGCAGCTTACCGGGGAGGACAGGGGAAGAGACCCAGTACTTC
j_call: TRBJ2-1; v_call: TRBV11-2; clone_size: NA; d_call: NA; cdr3_aa: CASSLDQGLSYNEQFF; cdr3_nt: TGTGCCAGCAGCTTAGATCAGGGGCTCTCCTACAATGAGCAGTTCTTC
j_call: TRBJ1-2; v_call: TRBV5-4; clone_size: few; d_call: NA; cdr3_aa: CASSLETNYGYTF; cdr3_nt: TGTGCCAGCAGCTTGGAGACTAACTATGGCTACACCTTC
j_call: TRBJ2-7; v_call: TRBV20-1; clone_size: NA; d_call: NA; cdr3_aa: CSARKRGEQYF; cdr3_nt: TGCAGTGCCCGAAAGCGAGGGGAGCAGTACTTC
j_call: TRBJ1-3; v_call: TRBV19; clone_size: NA; d_call: NA; cdr3_aa: CASSIGVRTAGNTIYF; cdr3_nt: TGTGCCAGTAGTATAGGAGTGCGGACGGCAGGAAACACCATATATTTT
j_call: TRBJ1-6; v_call: TRBV7-2; clone_size: NA; d_call: NA; cdr3_aa: CASSLESSYNSPLHF; cdr3_nt: TGTGCCAGCAGCTTAGAAAGCTCCTATAATTCACCCCTCCACTTT
j_call: TRBJ2-3; v_call: TRBV28; clone_size: NA; d_call: NA; cdr3_aa: CASSEPGTLLADTQYF; cdr3_nt: TGTGCCAGCAGTGAACCCGGGACACTCCTGGCAGATACGCAGTATTTT
j_call: TRBJ1-1; v_call: TRBV28; clone_size: NA; d_call: NA; cdr3_aa: CASSLGRMNTEAFF; cdr3_nt: TGTGCCAGCAGTTTAGGTCGGATGAACACTGAAGCTTTCTTT
j_call: TRBJ2-1; v_call: TRBV4-1; clone_size: NA; d_call: TRBD2; cdr3_aa: CASSPSGSGYNEQFF; cdr3_nt: TGCGCCAGCAGCCCTAGCGGGAGCGGCTACAATGAGCAGTTCTTC
j_call: TRBJ2-4; v_call: TRBV28; clone_size: NA; d_call: NA; cdr3_aa: CASSLVGSAKNIQYF; cdr3_nt: TGTGCCAGCAGCCTGGTCGGGTCTGCCAAAAACATTCAGTACTTC
j_call: TRBJ2-1; v_call: TRBV7-2; clone_size: NA; d_call: TRBD1; cdr3_aa: CASSEDRVNEQFF; cdr3_nt: TGTGCCAGCAGCGAAGACAGGGTGAATGAGCAGTTCTTC
j_call: TRBJ1-1; v_call: TRBV19; clone_size: NA; d_call: NA; cdr3_aa: CASSIVADGNTEAFF; cdr3_nt: TGTGCCAGTAGTATAGTCGCGGACGGTAACACTGAAGCTTTCTTT
j_call: TRBJ1-1; v_call: TRBV19; clone_size: NA; d_call: NA; cdr3_aa: CASSMDSYTEAFF; cdr3_nt: TGTGCCAGTAGTATGGACAGCTACACTGAAGCTTTCTTT
j_call: TRBJ1-5; v_call: TRBV6-1; clone_size: NA; d_call: NA; cdr3_aa: CASSEDAGHYNQPQHF; cdr3_nt: TGTGCCAGCAGTGAAGACGCGGGACACTACAATCAGCCCCAGCATTTT
j_call: TRBJ2-5; v_call: TRBV6-6; clone_size: NA; d_call: NA; cdr3_aa: CASRSDRWMETQYF; cdr3_nt: TGTGCCAGCAGATCGGACAGATGGATGGAGACCCAGTACTTC
j_call: TRBJ2-7; v_call: TRBV19; clone_size: NA; d_call: NA; cdr3_aa: CASTLTGSSYEQYF; cdr3_nt: TGTGCCAGTACCCTGACAGGTTCATCCTACGAGCAGTACTTC
j_call: TRBJ2-1; v_call: TRBV2; clone_size: NA; d_call: TRBD1; cdr3_aa: CASDFAGTGGYNEQFF; cdr3_nt: TGTGCCAGCGACTTCGCCGGGACAGGGGGATACAATGAGCAGTTCTTC
j_call: TRBJ1-5; v_call: TRBV19; clone_size: NA; d_call: TRBD1; cdr3_aa: CASSGQGSREPQHF; cdr3_nt: TGTGCCAGTAGCGGACAGGGGTCCCGAGAGCCCCAGCATTTT
j_call: TRBJ2-3; v_call: TRBV28; clone_size: NA; d_call: NA; cdr3_aa: CASSLGGASTDTQYF; cdr3_nt: TGTGCCAGCAGTTTGGGGGGAGCGAGCACAGATACGCAGTATTTT
j_call: TRBJ1-2; v_call: TRBV5-4; clone_size: NA; d_call: NA; cdr3_aa: CASSLTGTYGYTF; cdr3_nt: TGTGCCAGCAGCCTCACAGGGACCTATGGCTACACCTTC
j_call: TRBJ2-2; v_call: TRBV5-6; clone_size: once; d_call: NA; cdr3_aa: CASSFQHTGELFF; cdr3_nt: TGTGCCAGCAGCTTCCAGCACACCGGGGAGCTGTTTTTT